This T cell receptor (beta chain) stems from a study of identical twins. Study observations and caveats: Models, which agreed with sharing between unrelated individuals, nonetheless underestimated the out-of-frame TCR alpha sharing seen in monozygotic twins.

V lost 8 bases and J lost 2; bases outside the gene matches: 9. The CDR3 totals 14 residues. CDR1 and CDR2 from the germline V gene are MNHNS and SASEGT. As for this clonotype: The antigen is undetermined.

MiXCR, run by TCRdb on the 5' RACE reads, gives a single entry per CDR3 protein. The sample includes about 290,000 distinct CDR3 sequences, roughly 9% of them seen just once. These data are also associated with another study on yellow fever vaccine responses in identical twins.

J is TRBJ2-7 and V is TRBV6-1, with TRBD1 identical over 7 bases. This receptor was obtained from a young woman in good health. The sequencing sample was made of CD8+ T cells sorted from blood. The CDR3 DNA sequence: TGTGCCAGCCGAACTAGGGGGCATCCCTACGAGCAGTACTTC. This translates into CASRTRGHPYEQYF.